The text below deals with one T cell receptor beta chain. Its antigen remains unidentified. This sample is part of a study of blood T cells in healthy people across ages. The germline CDR1 and CDR2 sequences are KGHDR and SFDVKD. J lost 0 bases, V lost 5 bases, and 2 bases had no gene match. This CDR3 contains 14 residues. Study-level results: It was found that TCR beta diversity correlated strongly with the percentage of naive T cells. Expanded clonotype changes were possibly confounded by unknown donor CMV status.

The second PCR ran roughly 6 to 11 cycles with a sample-barcoded 5' primer and J-beta primers. TCRdb re-called the 5' RACE reads through MiXCR, storing one row per CDR3 protein. The sample lists around 580,000 distinct CDR3 sequences; 45% to 55% were seen once. The material sequenced was blood. The chain has TRBV24-1 and TRBJ2-5, with 7 bases fitting TRBD2. This TCR derives from a man older than 75 in good health. In nucleotides, the CDR3 is TGTGCCACCAGTGCCGGGGGGTACCAAGAGACCCAGTACTTC. It yields the protein CATSAGGYQETQYF.